This T cell receptor (beta chain) emerged from a study of low-dose radiotherapy and immunotherapy resistance in tumors. As for the study in general: The study gave Cohort 2 1 Gy per fraction every two weeks, totaling 13 Gy over 26 weeks. Each patient took aspirin at a dose of 300 mg by mouth once daily over the course of four cycles, with dosing beginning on cycle 1 day 1.

Germline CDR1 and CDR2: SGHRS and YFSETQ. The trim removed 0 bases at V and 2 bases at J, leaving 8 bases unmatched. The CDR3 sequence is 16 residues long. First-strand cDNA relied on TRAV- and TRBV-specific primers spanning alpha and beta chains. The authors ran about 21 PCR cycles to amplify TCRs with a constant-region primer and V-primer adapter. The mRNA that was isolated underwent amplification by in vitro transcription. In TCRdb, the reads were re-called with MiXCR into one record per CDR3 protein. The sample shows approximately 90,000 distinct CDR3 sequences, about a sixth of them seen only once. The sample's time point: before trial treatment. As a condition of eligibility, patients had advanced solid tumors lacking tumor-infiltrating lymphocytes.

The chain carries TRBV5-1 and TRBJ2-7; 7 positions agree with TRBD1. The sequence was collected from a male donor with prostate cancer. The sample here was PBMCs, taken before treatment. The CDR3 nucleotides are TGCGCCAGCAGCTTGGGGGGGACAGCTAAACCCTACGAGCAGTACTTC. Its protein product is CASSLGGTAKPYEQYF.